The rows below give T cell receptor beta chains drawn from one sample of a study of neurological immune-mediated disorders. Each CDR3 protein is one row after TCRdb ran MiXCR on the 5' RACE reads. The repertoire holds approximately 40,000 distinct CDR3 sequences, nearly 5% seen once, with about 9% in the top ten. Material: CD4+ T cells from blood. The receptors shown here come from a man younger than 35 in good health. Each CDR3 is given with its conserved first and last residue. A D gene is named only where the DNA matches it firmly. Clone size appears in some rows only: once, few, many, or a class for an expanded clone.

cdr3_aa cdr3_nt j_call clone_size v_call d_call
CASSVGQDTQYF TGTGCCAGCAGCGTGGGCCAAGATACGCAGTATTTT TRBJ2-3 few TRBV5-4 -
CASSPGASGNTIYF TGCGCCAGCAGTCCCGGGGCTTCGGGAAACACCATATATTTT TRBJ1-3 few TRBV4-3 -
CSVLPEGHKLQDYGYTF TGCAGTGTCCTCCCCGAGGGTCACAAACTACAGGATTATGGCTACACCTTC TRBJ1-2 many TRBV20-1 -
CASSPGGQGVIRAFF TGTGCCAGCTCACCAGGGGGCCAGGGGGTCATTCGAGCTTTCTTT TRBJ1-1 many TRBV18 TRBD1
CASSQRDSDNSPLHF TGTGCCAGCAGCCAAAGGGACAGCGATAATTCACCCCTCCACTTT TRBJ1-6 few TRBV16 TRBD1
CASTPEGGPAGEQFF TGTGCCAGCACCCCGGAGGGCGGGCCCGCGGGGGAGCAGTTCTTC TRBJ2-1 many TRBV2 -
CASSYPTHLYTF TGTGCCAGCAGTTACCCAACACACCTCTACACCTTC TRBJ1-2 many TRBV6-2/TRBV6-3 -
CSVVKTGDTEAFF TGCAGCGTTGTTAAGACAGGGGACACTGAAGCTTTCTTT TRBJ1-1 many TRBV29-1 TRBD1
CAIRPRDTGELFF TGTGCCATCAGGCCCCGTGACACCGGGGAGCTGTTTTTT TRBJ2-2 many TRBV10-3 -
CASSQYSTGNTGELFF TGTGCCAGCAGCCAATACTCTACAGGGAACACCGGGGAGCTGTTTTTT TRBJ2-2 many TRBV7-6 -
CAISAFTKDTEAFF TGTGCCATCAGTGCGTTCACGAAGGACACTGAAGCTTTCTTT TRBJ1-1 many TRBV10-3 -
CASRRRSTLDTQYF TGTGCCAGCCGACGGCGGAGCACCCTAGATACGCAGTATTTT TRBJ2-3 many TRBV27 -
CAISRPFQETQYF TGTGCCATCAGTAGACCCTTCCAAGAGACCCAGTACTTC TRBJ2-5 many TRBV10-3 -
CASSQTVNSNQPQHF TGTGCCAGCAGCCAGACAGTGAATAGCAATCAGCCCCAGCATTTT TRBJ1-5 many TRBV7-2 -
CASSELRSGANVLTF TGTGCCAGCAGCGAACTTCGGTCTGGGGCCAACGTCCTGACTTTC TRBJ2-6 many TRBV7-2 -
CASSQQTGGVDEQYF TGTGCCAGCAGCCAACAGACAGGGGGGGTTGACGAGCAGTACTTC TRBJ2-7 many TRBV7-8 TRBD1
CATSPRGAETQYF TGTGCCACCTCGCCTAGGGGGGCAGAGACCCAGTACTTC TRBJ2-5 many TRBV7-2 -
CSARESMNTEAFF TGCAGTGCTAGGGAATCTATGAACACTGAAGCTTTCTTT TRBJ1-1 many TRBV20-1 -
CASSLAGGRTEAFF TGTGCCAGCAGTCTGGCGGGAGGGCGCACTGAAGCTTTCTTT TRBJ1-1 many TRBV28 -
CASFRPDPRIAGVADTQYF TGTGCCAGCTTTCGTCCGGATCCAAGAATAGCGGGGGTCGCAGATACGCAGTATTTT TRBJ2-3 many TRBV21-1 -
CASSLNRGVSGSYEQYF TGCGCCAGCAGCTTGAACAGGGGAGTAAGCGGTTCCTACGAGCAGTACTTC TRBJ2-7 many TRBV5-1 TRBD1
CASSPTGGGNQPQHF TGTGCCAGCAGCCCGACAGGGGGCGGCAATCAGCCCCAGCATTTT TRBJ1-5 - TRBV7-9 TRBD1
CASSVLGKEYEQYF TGCGCCAGCAGCGTTCTAGGGAAGGAGTACGAGCAGTACTTC TRBJ2-7 many TRBV5-1 -
CASRNRNQETQYF TGTGCCAGCAGAAACAGAAACCAAGAGACCCAGTACTTC TRBJ2-5 many TRBV5-6 -
CASSTGQGGRGYTF TGTGCCAGCAGCACTGGCCAGGGTGGCCGTGGCTACACCTTC TRBJ1-2 many TRBV7-2 -
CASSLGQSIGNEQFF TGCGCCAGCAGCTTGGGGCAGTCAATTGGCAATGAGCAGTTCTTC TRBJ2-1 many TRBV5-1 -
CASRRGGQDVIGYTF TGCGCCAGCAGGCGGGGCGGACAGGATGTGATCGGCTACACCTTC TRBJ1-2 many TRBV5-1 TRBD1
CASSEDPIRRVQNYGYTF TGTGCCAGCAGCGAAGACCCTATCCGGCGGGTACAAAACTATGGCTACACCTTC TRBJ1-2 many TRBV7-2 -
CASSFQTGGPTGELFF TGTGCCAGCAGCTTCCAGACGGGGGGACCCACCGGGGAGCTGTTTTTT TRBJ2-2 many TRBV7-2 TRBD2
CSAFRGNSGNTIYF TGCAGTGCTTTCAGGGGAAACTCTGGAAACACCATATATTTT TRBJ1-3 many TRBV20-1 -
CASTLGGGRLVTGNTIYF TGTGCCAGCACCCTGGGGGGGGGCCGTTTGGTGACTGGAAACACCATATATTTT TRBJ1-3 few TRBV27 -
CASSQPGQGRSLGEQYF TGCGCCAGCAGCCAACCCGGACAGGGACGGTCTTTAGGAGAGCAGTACTTC TRBJ2-7 many TRBV4-1 TRBD1
CASSRVVNEQFF TGTGCCAGTAGTCGGGTCGTCAATGAGCAGTTCTTC TRBJ2-1 many TRBV19 -
CASSFGSGGGVSAFF TGTGCCAGCAGCTTCGGGTCGGGGGGAGGTGTATCAGCTTTCTTT TRBJ1-1 many TRBV7-6 -
CASSTGTGVTDTQYF TGCGCCAGCAGCACCGGGACAGGGGTTACAGATACGCAGTATTTT TRBJ2-3 many TRBV5-1 TRBD1
CASSPGLVLRELETQYF TGCGCCAGCAGCCCTGGACTAGTTCTTCGGGAATTGGAGACCCAGTACTTC TRBJ2-5 many TRBV5-1 TRBD2
CASSEAQDSNAQYF TGTGCCAGCAGTGAAGCGCAGGACTCTAATGCGCAGTACTTC TRBJ2-7 many TRBV2 -
CASSLQTGPSEKLFF TGTGCCAGCAGCCTACAGACAGGGCCTTCTGAAAAACTGTTTTTT TRBJ1-4 many TRBV6-5 TRBD1
CASLQEGFNTGELFF TGTGCCAGCCTTCAGGAGGGGTTTAACACCGGGGAGCTGTTTTTT TRBJ2-2 many TRBV5-6 -
CSARDIQGASYEQYF TGCAGTGCTAGAGATATACAGGGGGCCTCCTACGAGCAGTACTTC TRBJ2-7 many TRBV20-1 TRBD1
CAWSGTLADTQYF TGTGCCTGGAGTGGGACCCTTGCGGATACGCAGTATTTT TRBJ2-3 few TRBV30 -
CATSGGQGTRTQYF TGTGCCACCAGTGGGGGACAGGGGACGCGGACCCAGTACTTC TRBJ2-5 many TRBV24-1 TRBD1
CASSFLAGGDTQYF TGTGCCAGCAGTTTTCTGGCGGGGGGGGATACGCAGTATTTT TRBJ2-3 many TRBV12-3/TRBV12-4 TRBD2
CVSSDGWGFRNQPQHF TGTGTCAGCAGCGATGGGTGGGGATTTCGGAATCAGCCCCAGCATTTT TRBJ1-5 - TRBV12-3/TRBV12-4 -
CSGLPGQGAETQYF TGCAGCGGTCTGCCGGGACAGGGGGCCGAGACCCAGTACTTC TRBJ2-5 many TRBV29-1 TRBD1
CASSYGPGGGYGYTF TGTGCCAGCAGTTACGGACCAGGAGGGGGCTATGGCTACACCTTC TRBJ1-2 many TRBV6-5 -
CASTLRGGAFF TGTGCCAGCACCCTCAGGGGGGGAGCTTTCTTT TRBJ1-1 many TRBV2 TRBD1
CASSVDPGETYEQYF TGTGCCAGCAGCGTAGACCCAGGGGAGACCTACGAGCAGTACTTC TRBJ2-7 many TRBV9 -
CSVGSQGTNYGYTF TGCAGCGTTGGGTCACAGGGGACCAACTATGGCTACACCTTC TRBJ1-2 many TRBV29-1 TRBD1
CASRPGGDRSTQYF TGTGCCAGCAGACCAGGGGGCGACAGATCTACGCAGTATTTT TRBJ2-3 many TRBV28 TRBD1
CASSVEGLSSYEQYF TGTGCCAGCAGTGTCGAGGGCTTAAGCTCCTACGAGCAGTACTTC TRBJ2-7 many TRBV25-1 -
CASSQAVWDLGNTIYF TGTGCCAGCAGCCAAGCCGTCTGGGATCTTGGAAACACCATATATTTT TRBJ1-3 many TRBV3-1 -
CASSPRGGAPYNEQFF TGTGCCAGCAGCCCCCGAGGGGGGGCCCCCTACAATGAGCAGTTCTTC TRBJ2-1 many TRBV7-2 -
CASSQDRGPTYGYTF TGTGCCAGCAGTCAGGACAGGGGGCCCACCTATGGCTACACCTTC TRBJ1-2 many TRBV6-5 TRBD1
CASSTPGDRNYGYTF TGTGCCAGCTCAACACCGGGCGACAGGAACTATGGCTACACCTTC TRBJ1-2 many TRBV18 -
CASSHSIGNTIYF TGTGCCAGCAGCCATTCAATTGGAAACACCATATATTTT TRBJ1-3 many TRBV3-1 -
CASSPPWTGRYNEQFF TGTGCCAGCTCACCACCGTGGACAGGGCGCTACAATGAGCAGTTCTTC TRBJ2-1 many TRBV18 TRBD1
CASSPGGYEQFF TGTGCCAGCTCACCGGGCGGGTATGAGCAGTTCTTC TRBJ2-1 many TRBV18 -
CASSLRDSDTGELFF TGTGCCAGCAGCTTAAGGGACAGCGATACCGGGGAGCTGTTTTTT TRBJ2-2 many TRBV7-2 TRBD1